The 25 T cell receptor beta chains below come from one sample, sequenced in a study of T cell changes during pregnancy in multiple sclerosis. Clones were sequenced by immunoSEQ multiplex PCR, and TCRdb holds only the in-frame ones, with some missing. The repertoire has 19,000 or so clones, 88% of them found once; the top ten carry roughly 6%. The sample was CD8+ T cells from peripheral blood mononuclear cells, taken after pregnancy. The receptor source for this set is a female donor in good health, enrolled as a control in a pregnancy study.

The chain carries TRBV6-5 and TRBJ1-2; unclear D gene. V lost 5 bases to trimming and J lost 1 base, with 8 bases between them. Germline V gives CDR1 MNHEY, CDR2 SVGAGI. The CDR3 has 13 residues. CDR3 DNA sequence: TGTGCCAGCAGTCCCCGGGATAACTATGGCTACACCTTC. It yields the protein CASSPRDNYGYTF.

J is TRBJ2-7 and V is TRBV7-9; 7 positions agree with TRBD1. V dropped 4 bases and J dropped 3; count of bases not matched to a gene: 9. There are 15 residues in the CDR3. The germline CDR1 and CDR2 sequences are SEHNR and FQNEAQ (reference sequence). The CDR3 protein is CASSSTGTDIYEQYF. CDR3 bases: TGTGCCAGCAGCTCTACCGGGACAGATATCTACGAGCAGTACTTC.

This chain uses TRBV12-5 with TRBJ1-2; TRBD1 aligns across 12 bases. CDR1 and CDR2 from the germline V gene are LGHNT and FRNRAP. The CDR3 sequence is 18 residues long. The J segment lost 8 bases and the V segment lost 4 bases, leaving 17 bases of the junction unmatched. In DNA, the CDR3 is TGTGCTAGTGGTTACCTCTTGGGACAGGGGGCGTTTATAGAAGGCTACACCTTC. Translated: CASGYLLGQGAFIEGYTF.

CDR3 in DNA: TGTGCCAGCAGCGGGAGGGCCTCCGGGGGGGGCTATGGCTACACCTTC. Encoded protein: CASSGRASGGGYGYTF. The rearrangement uses TRBV9 and TRBJ1-2, with D tentatively TRBD1 (5 bases). V lost 3 bases and J 4 bases, leaving 19 bases between the germline ends. Germline loops: CDR1 SGDLS, CDR2 YYNGEE. CDR3 length equals 16 residues.

This rearrangement joins TRBV6-4 to TRBJ2-2, with TRBD1 as a possible D gene (6 bases). Looked up from germline, CDR1 is MRHNA and CDR2 is SNTAGT. V lost 4 bases, J lost 1 base, and 7 bases lay in between. This CDR3 comprises 14 residues. The CDR3 DNA reads as TGTGCCAGCAGTGGGGGACAGAACACCGGGGAGCTGTTTTTT. Encoded protein: CASSGGQNTGELFF.

The rearrangement joins TRBV27 to TRBJ2-1; weak D call: TRBD1 (7 bases). Trimming removed 1 base at V and 6 bases at J, with 13 bases between. The CDR3 is 15 residues long. CDR1 and CDR2 from the germline V gene are MNHEY and SMNVEV (reference sequence). CDR3 amino acids: CASSLLQGGPNEQFF. CDR3 coding DNA: TGTGCCAGCAGTTTATTGCAGGGGGGCCCCAATGAGCAGTTCTTC.

V gene TRBV5-4 combines with J gene TRBJ1-2; 7 nucleotides line up with TRBD1. J gave up 3 bases and V 0 bases, and 5 bases lay outside the gene matches. CDR3 length equals 15 residues. Germline-derived CDR1 and CDR2 are SGHNT and YYREEE (reference sequence). The CDR3 region has the DNA TGTGCCAGCAGCTTGGCTGACAGGGCGGACTATGGCTACACCTTC. Its translation: CASSLADRADYGYTF.

Comments on this clone: The junction shows a germline mismatch at one end, possibly a read error. The V call is TRBV6-5, the J call TRBJ1-1; a weak D match, TRBD1 (6 bases). This CDR3 is 14 amino acids long. Looked up from germline, CDR1 is MNHEY and CDR2 is SVGAGI. CDR3 DNA: TGTGCCAGCAGTTACGCAGGGGTGAAGACTGAAGCTTTCTTT. Translated, it gives CASSYAGVKTEAFF.

V is TRBV13 and J is TRBJ2-1; no clear D. V lost 3 bases, J lost 4 bases, and 7 bases lay in between. Germline V lookup: CDR1 PRHDT, CDR2 FYEKMQ (reference sequence). The CDR3 spans 13 residues. The CDR3 coding sequence is TGTGCCAGCAGCTTTAGTGCGTACAATGAGCAGTTCTTC. Its protein product is CASSFSAYNEQFF.

The chain carries TRBV7-7 and TRBJ2-2, with TRBD2 as a possible D gene (6 bases). Germline V gene sequence: CDR1 SSHAT, CDR2 FNYEAQ (reference sequence). Deletions cut 3 bases from V and 7 bases from J, with 15 bases between. This CDR3 has 15 amino acids. CDR3 bases: TGTGCCAGCAGCTTTTGGCCGCAGGGAGGCGGGGAGCTGTTTTTT. The encoded protein is CASSFWPQGGGELFF.

The chain joins TRBV4-2 to TRBJ1-2; D gene uncertain. Between the trimmed V and J ends, which lost 0 bases and 0 bases, there was a span of 8 bases. The CDR3 contains 15 residues. Germline V gene sequence: CDR1 LGHNA, CDR2 YNFKEQ. CDR3 in amino acids: CASSQEQLANYGYTF. CDR3 bases: TGTGCCAGCAGCCAAGAGCAATTAGCTAACTATGGCTACACCTTC.

Points on this clone: The sample holds other DNA sequences that translate to the same CDR3. V and J are TRBV15 and TRBJ2-7; no firm D call. Deletions cut 1 base from V and 2 bases from J, with 9 bases between. The CDR3 has 14 amino acids. The germline CDR1 and CDR2 sequences are LNHNV and YYDKDF (reference sequence). Here the CDR3 reads CATSRVPGPYEQYF. DNA for the CDR3: TGTGCCACCAGCAGAGTACCAGGCCCCTACGAGCAGTACTTC.

The chain employs TRBV11-2 and TRBJ1-1, with TRBD1 identical over 8 bases. The trim removed 5 bases at V and 6 bases at J, leaving 8 bases unmatched. Germline loops: CDR1 SGHAT, CDR2 FQNNGV. CDR3 length: 14 residues. CDR3 in DNA: TGTGCCAGCAGCGCGTTGACAGGGGTCCCTGAAGCTTTCTTT. It specifies CASSALTGVPEAFF.

V is TRBV7-9 and J is TRBJ2-1; 11 bases are a match to TRBD1. CDR1 and CDR2 (germline): SEHNR, FQNEAQ (reference sequence). This CDR3 has 12 residues. V was clipped by 5 bases and J by 16 bases; unmatched bases: 7. The CDR3 spells CASSPGGQGAFF. CDR3 DNA: TGTGCCAGCAGCCCGGGAGGACAGGGGGCTTTCTTC.

In its sample, this clone was seen a few times. The V call is TRBV29-1, the J call TRBJ1-2, with D perhaps TRBD1 (5 bases). CDR3 length equals 12 residues. V was shortened by 3 bases and J by 3 bases, with 8 bases between the two germline ends. Germline V gene lookup returns CDR1 SQVTM and CDR2 ANQGSEA. In DNA, the CDR3 is TGCAGCGTTGATAAAGGGGACTATGGCTACACCTTC. Translating it yields CSVDKGDYGYTF.

The sample holds one count of this clone. The chain joins TRBV5-5 to TRBJ2-1; D remains unclear. Trimming stripped 4 bases from V and 8 bases from J, with 10 bases between. CDR1 and CDR2 from the germline V gene are SGHKS and YYEKEE (reference sequence). This CDR3 has 12 residues. In DNA form, the CDR3 reads TGTGCCAGCAGCCTAAATTCGGATGAGCAGTTCTTC. It codes for CASSLNSDEQFF. The full variable domain, in which reference TRBV5-5 and TRBJ2-1 provide the parts outside the CDR3, is DAGVTQSPTHLIKTRGQQVTLRCSPISGHKSVSWYQQVLGQGPQFIFQYYEKEERGRGNFPDRFSARQFPNYSSELNVNALLLGDSALYLCASSLNSDEQFFGPGTRLTVL.

This clone was seen only once. The chain has TRBV6-6 and TRBJ1-5; D is unclear. The CDR3 consists of 14 residues. The germline gives CDR1 MNHNY, CDR2 SVGAGI (reference sequence). Deletions cut 2 bases from V and 3 bases from J, with 8 bases between. Here the CDR3 reads CASSYTASNQPQHF. The CDR3 DNA reads as TGTGCCAGCAGTTACACAGCCTCCAATCAGCCCCAGCATTTT.

The CDR3 loop is CASSQAGEQYF. CDR3 nucleotide sequence: TGCGCCAGCAGCCAAGCCGGGGAGCAGTACTTC. This chain connects TRBV4-1 to TRBJ2-7; D call uncertain. Germline CDR1 is MGHRA and CDR2 is YSYEKL. Trimming shortened V by 1 base and J by 7 bases, and 5 bases separated the two germline ends. This CDR3 region has 11 residues.

V is TRBV14 and J is TRBJ1-5; D gene uncertain. Germline V gene sequence: CDR1 SGHDN, CDR2 FVKESK. V lost 0 bases, J lost 4 bases, and 4 bases lay in between. The CDR3 has 13 residues. The CDR3: CASSQEQNQPQHF. CDR3 DNA sequence: TGTGCCAGCAGCCAAGAACAGAATCAGCCCCAGCATTTT.

This chain connects TRBV29-1 to TRBJ1-2, with TRBD1 matching over 8 bases. Germline CDR1 is SQVTM and CDR2 is ANQGSEA. The CDR3 contains 15 residues. J was trimmed by 4 bases and V by 0 bases; bases with no gene match: 7. The CDR3 protein is CSVEDSPTGGYGYTF. The CDR3 nucleotides read TGCAGCGTTGAAGATTCCCCCACAGGGGGCTATGGCTACACCTTC.

With regard to this clone: Other DNA sequences in this sample translate to the same CDR3. The chain couples TRBV9 to TRBJ2-1; 8 bases map to TRBD2. Per the germline V gene, CDR1 is SGDLS and CDR2 is YYNGEE. The CDR3 runs to 13 residues. The V segment lost 2 bases and the J segment 5 bases; nucleotides outside the gene matches: 0. The CDR3 sequence: CASSVSGDNEQFF. The CDR3 DNA follows: TGTGCCAGCAGCGTTAGCGGGGACAATGAGCAGTTCTTC.

This rearrangement joins TRBV7-6 to TRBJ2-5; a weak D match, TRBD2 (6 bases). This CDR3 is built from 15 residues. The V and J ends lost 0 bases and 2 bases respectively, with 10 bases between them. CDR1 and CDR2 from the germline V gene are SGHVS and FNYEAQ. The CDR3 nucleotides read TGTGCCAGCAGCTTAGCGGGGGGTTTGCAAGAGACCCAGTACTTC. Translated: CASSLAGGLQETQYF.

This chain connects TRBV30 to TRBJ2-1, with 9 positions matching TRBD2. V shed 2 bases, J shed 3 bases, and the junction held 2 bases outside the gene matches. The CDR3 sequence is 14 residues long. The germline CDR1 and CDR2 sequences are GTSNPN and SVGIG (reference sequence). CDR3 sequence: CAWSWRGGYNEQFF. CDR3 coding DNA: TGTGCCTGGAGTTGGCGGGGGGGCTACAATGAGCAGTTCTTC.

The chain recombines TRBV27 with TRBJ2-7; D perhaps matches TRBD1 (5 bases). The germline V and J ends were trimmed by 2 bases and 1 base, with 12 bases remaining between them. The CDR3 spans 15 residues. From germline, CDR1 is MNHEY and CDR2 SMNVEV (reference sequence). CDR3: CASSLGQGASYEQYF. The DNA for the CDR3 is TGTGCCAGCAGTTTAGGGCAGGGTGCATCCTACGAGCAGTACTTC.

The V and J genes are TRBV11-2 and TRBJ1-1; 9 bases map to TRBD1. The CDR3 is 13 amino acids. Germline CDR1 and CDR2: SGHAT and FQNNGV. Losses at the gene ends were 7 bases for V and 8 bases for J; bases not matched to a gene: 8. The CDR3 DNA reads TGTGCCAGCACCCAGGGGACAGGGACCGAAGCTTTCTTT. Its translation: CASTQGTGTEAFF.